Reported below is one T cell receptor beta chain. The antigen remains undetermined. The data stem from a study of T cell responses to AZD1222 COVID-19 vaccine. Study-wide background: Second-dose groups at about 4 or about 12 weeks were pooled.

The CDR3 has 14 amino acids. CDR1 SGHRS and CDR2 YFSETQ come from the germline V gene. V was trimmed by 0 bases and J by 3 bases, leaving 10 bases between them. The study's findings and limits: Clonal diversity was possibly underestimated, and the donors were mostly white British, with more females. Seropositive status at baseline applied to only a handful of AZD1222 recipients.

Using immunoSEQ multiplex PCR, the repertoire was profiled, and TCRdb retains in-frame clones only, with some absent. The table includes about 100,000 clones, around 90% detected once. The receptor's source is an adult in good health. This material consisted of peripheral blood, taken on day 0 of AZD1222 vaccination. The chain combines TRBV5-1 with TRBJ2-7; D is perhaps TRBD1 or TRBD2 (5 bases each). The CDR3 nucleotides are TGCGCCAGCAGCTTGGCAGTTGGGGGCTACGAGCAGTACTTC. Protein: CASSLAVGGYEQYF.